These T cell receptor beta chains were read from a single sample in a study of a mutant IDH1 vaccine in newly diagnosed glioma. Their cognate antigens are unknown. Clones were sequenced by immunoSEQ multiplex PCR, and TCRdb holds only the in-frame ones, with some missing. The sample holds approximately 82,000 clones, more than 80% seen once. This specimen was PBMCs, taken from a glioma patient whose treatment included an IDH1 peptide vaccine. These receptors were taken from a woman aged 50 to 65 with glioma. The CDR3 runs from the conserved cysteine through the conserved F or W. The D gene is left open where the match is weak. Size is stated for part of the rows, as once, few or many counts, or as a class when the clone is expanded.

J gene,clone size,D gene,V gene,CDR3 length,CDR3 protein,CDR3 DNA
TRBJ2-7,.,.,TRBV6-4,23,CASSDPPAGLSTTGQGPSYEQYF,TGTGCCAGCAGTGACCCCCCCGCCGGGCTCTCGACAACGGGCCAGGGGCCATCCTACGAGCAGTACTTC
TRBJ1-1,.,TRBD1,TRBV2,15,CASSRQGGAVAEAFF,TGTGCCAGCAGTCGACAGGGGGGGGCCGTCGCTGAAGCTTTCTTT
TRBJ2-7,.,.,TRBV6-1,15,CASSLRDLSSYEQYF,TGTGCCAGCAGTCTCCGGGACTTGAGCTCCTACGAGCAGTACTTC
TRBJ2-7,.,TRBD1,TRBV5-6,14,CASSARQGTYEQYF,TGTGCCAGCAGCGCACGACAGGGGACCTACGAGCAGTACTTC
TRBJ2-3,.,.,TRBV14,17,CASSHRLIHPSTDTQYF,TGTGCCAGCAGCCATCGACTAATTCATCCTAGCACAGATACGCAGTATTTT
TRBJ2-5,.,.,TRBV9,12,CASNRGQETQYF,TGTGCCAGCAACCGGGGACAAGAGACCCAGTACTTC
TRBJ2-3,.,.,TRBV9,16,CASSVAGTRGGDTQYF,TGTGCCAGCAGCGTAGCCGGGACTCGGGGTGGAGATACGCAGTATTTT
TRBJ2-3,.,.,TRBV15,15,CATRGGPTSTDTQYF,TGTGCCACCAGGGGCGGACCAACTAGCACAGATACGCAGTATTTT
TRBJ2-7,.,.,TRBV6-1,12,CASSPLGREQYF,TGTGCCAGCAGCCCTTTGGGAAGGGAGCAGTACTTC
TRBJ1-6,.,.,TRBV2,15,CASTPWGPANSPLHF,TGTGCCAGCACTCCCTGGGGGCCCGCAAATTCACCCCTCCACTTT
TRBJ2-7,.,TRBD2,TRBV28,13,CASTLSGTREQYF,TGTGCCAGCACCCTAAGCGGGACTAGAGAGCAGTACTTC
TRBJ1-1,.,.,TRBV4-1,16,CASSPEGLIQDSEAFF,TGCGCCAGCAGCCCGGAAGGGCTAATCCAGGATTCTGAAGCTTTCTTT
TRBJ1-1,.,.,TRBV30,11,CAWRGEVRAFF,TGTGCCTGGAGAGGTGAGGTAAGAGCTTTCTTT
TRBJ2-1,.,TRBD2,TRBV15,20,CATSTTIGGTSGRRYNEQFF,TGTGCCACCAGCACTACGATTGGGGGGACTAGCGGGAGGAGGTACAATGAGCAGTTCTTC
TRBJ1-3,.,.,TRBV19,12,CASSRLGNTIYF,TGTGCCAGTAGTAGACTTGGAAACACCATATATTTT
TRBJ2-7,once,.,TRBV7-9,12,CASSLDPGEQYF,TGTGCCAGCAGCTTAGATCCTGGAGAGCAGTACTTC
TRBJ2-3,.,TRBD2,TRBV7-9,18,CASSRGSGTSGSTDTQYF,TGTGCCAGCAGCCGGGGGTCCGGGACTAGCGGTAGCACAGATACGCAGTATTTT